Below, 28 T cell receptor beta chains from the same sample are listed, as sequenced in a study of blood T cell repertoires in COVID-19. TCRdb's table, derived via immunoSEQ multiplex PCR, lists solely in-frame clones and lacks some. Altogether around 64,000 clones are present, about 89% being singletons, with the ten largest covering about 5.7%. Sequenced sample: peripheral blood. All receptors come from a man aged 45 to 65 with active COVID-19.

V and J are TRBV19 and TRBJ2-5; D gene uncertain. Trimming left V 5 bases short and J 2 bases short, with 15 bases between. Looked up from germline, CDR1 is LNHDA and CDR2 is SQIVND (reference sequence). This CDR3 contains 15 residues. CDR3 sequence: CASSHRGGRQETQYF. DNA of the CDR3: TGTGCCAGTAGTCATAGAGGCGGCAGACAAGAGACCCAGTACTTC. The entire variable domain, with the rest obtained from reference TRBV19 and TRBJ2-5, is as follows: DGGITQSPKYLFRKEGQNVTLSCEQNLNHDAMYWYRQDPGQGLRLIYYSQIVNDFQKGDIAEGYSVSREKKESFPLTVTSAQKNPTAFYLCASSHRGGRQETQYFGPGTRLLVL.

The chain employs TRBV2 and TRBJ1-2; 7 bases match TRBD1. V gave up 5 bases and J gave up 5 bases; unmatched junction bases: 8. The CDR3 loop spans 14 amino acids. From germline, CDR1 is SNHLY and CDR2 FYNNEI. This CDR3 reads CASSSTVTGYGYTF. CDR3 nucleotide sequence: TGTGCCAGCAGTTCGACCGTGACAGGGTATGGCTACACCTTC.

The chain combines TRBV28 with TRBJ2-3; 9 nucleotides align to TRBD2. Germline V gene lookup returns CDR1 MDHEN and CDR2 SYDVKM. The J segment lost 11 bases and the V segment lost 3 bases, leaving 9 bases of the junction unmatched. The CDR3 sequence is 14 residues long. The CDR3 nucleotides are TGTGCCAGCAGTTTCGCCAGGCCTAGCGGGAAGCAGTATTTT. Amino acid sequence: CASSFARPSGKQYF.

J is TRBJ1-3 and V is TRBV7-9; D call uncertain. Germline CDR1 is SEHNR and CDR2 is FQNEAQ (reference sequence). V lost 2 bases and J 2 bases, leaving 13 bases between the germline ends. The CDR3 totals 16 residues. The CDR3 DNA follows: TGTGCCAGCAGCTTACCTTCCACGGGAGCTGGAAACACCATATATTTT. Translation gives CASSLPSTGAGNTIYF.

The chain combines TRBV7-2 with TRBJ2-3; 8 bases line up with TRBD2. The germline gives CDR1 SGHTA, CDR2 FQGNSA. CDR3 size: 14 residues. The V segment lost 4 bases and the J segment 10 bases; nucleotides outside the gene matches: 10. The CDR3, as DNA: TGTGCCAGCAGCTCGACCCTAAGCGGGAGTGCGCAGTATTTT. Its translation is CASSSTLSGSAQYF. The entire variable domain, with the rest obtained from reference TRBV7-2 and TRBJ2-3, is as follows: GAGVSQSPSNKVTEKGKDVELRCDPISGHTALYWYRQSLGQGLEFLIYFQGNSAPDKSGLPSDRFSAERTGGSVSTLTIQRTQQEDSAVYLCASSSTLSGSAQYFGPGTRLTVL.

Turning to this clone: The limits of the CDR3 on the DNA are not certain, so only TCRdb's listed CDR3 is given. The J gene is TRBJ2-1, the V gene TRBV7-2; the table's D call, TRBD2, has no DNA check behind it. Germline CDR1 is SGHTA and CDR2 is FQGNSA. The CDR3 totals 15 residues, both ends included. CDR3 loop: CASSLVGTGTSGAFF.

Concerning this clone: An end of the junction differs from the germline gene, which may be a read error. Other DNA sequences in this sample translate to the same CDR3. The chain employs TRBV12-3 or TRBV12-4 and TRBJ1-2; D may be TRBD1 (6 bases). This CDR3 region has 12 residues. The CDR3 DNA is TGTGCCAGCAGACACAGGGTGTATGGTTACACCTTC. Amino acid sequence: CASRHRVYGYTF.

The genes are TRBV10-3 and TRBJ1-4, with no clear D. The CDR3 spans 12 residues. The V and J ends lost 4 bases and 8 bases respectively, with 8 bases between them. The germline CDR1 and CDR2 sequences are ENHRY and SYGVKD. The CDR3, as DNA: TGTGCCATCAGTGGTGACACGGAAAAACTGTTTTTT. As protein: CAISGDTEKLFF.

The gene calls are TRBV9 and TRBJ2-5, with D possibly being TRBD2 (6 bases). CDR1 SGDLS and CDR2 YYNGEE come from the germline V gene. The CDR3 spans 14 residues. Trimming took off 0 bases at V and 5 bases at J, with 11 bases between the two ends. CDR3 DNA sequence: TGTGCCAGCAGCGTAGTTCCGGGAGTGGAGACCCAGTACTTC. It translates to CASSVVPGVETQYF.

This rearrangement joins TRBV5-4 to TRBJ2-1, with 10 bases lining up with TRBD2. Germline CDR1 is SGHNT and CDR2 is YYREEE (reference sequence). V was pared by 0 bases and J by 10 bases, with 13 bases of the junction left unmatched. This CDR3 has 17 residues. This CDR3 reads CASSLGWSGRASLEQFF. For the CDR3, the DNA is TGTGCCAGCAGCTTGGGATGGAGCGGGAGGGCGTCGCTAGAGCAGTTCTTC.

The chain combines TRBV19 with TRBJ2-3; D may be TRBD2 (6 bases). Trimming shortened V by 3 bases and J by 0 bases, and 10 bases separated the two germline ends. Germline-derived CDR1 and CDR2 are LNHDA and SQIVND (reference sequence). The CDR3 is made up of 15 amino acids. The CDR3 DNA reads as TGTGCCAGTAGTATGAGCGGGTCTAGCACAGATACGCAGTATTTT. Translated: CASSMSGSSTDTQYF.

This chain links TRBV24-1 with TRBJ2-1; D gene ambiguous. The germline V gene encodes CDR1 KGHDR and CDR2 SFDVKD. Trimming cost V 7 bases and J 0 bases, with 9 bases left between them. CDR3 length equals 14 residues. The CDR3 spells CATRASGSYNEQFF. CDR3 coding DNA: TGTGCCACCAGAGCCTCTGGCTCCTACAATGAGCAGTTCTTC.

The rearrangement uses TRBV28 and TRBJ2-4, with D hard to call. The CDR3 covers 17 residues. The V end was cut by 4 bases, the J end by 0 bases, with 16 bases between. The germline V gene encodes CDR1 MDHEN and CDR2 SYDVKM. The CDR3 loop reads CASSSIPSDIAKNIQYF. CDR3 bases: TGTGCCAGCAGTTCAATCCCGAGCGATATAGCCAAAAACATTCAGTACTTC.

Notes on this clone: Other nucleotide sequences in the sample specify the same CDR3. Written as DNA, the CDR3 is TGCGCCAGCAGCTTGGTTGTCGGGGGAGGGGGGGCCAACGTCCTGACTTTC. This sequence encodes CASSLVVGGGGANVLTF. The chain links TRBV5-1 to TRBJ2-6, with TRBD2 matching over 7 bases. The CDR3 is 17 residues long. V lost 0 bases to trimming and J lost 4 bases; unmatched junction nucleotides: 7. Germline V gene lookup returns CDR1 SGHRS and CDR2 YFSETQ.

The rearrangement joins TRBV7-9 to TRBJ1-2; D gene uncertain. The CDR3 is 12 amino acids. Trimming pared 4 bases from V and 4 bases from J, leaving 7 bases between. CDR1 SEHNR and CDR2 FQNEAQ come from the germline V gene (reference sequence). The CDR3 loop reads CASSSGFYGYTF. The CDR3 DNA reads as TGTGCCAGCAGCTCGGGATTCTATGGCTACACCTTC.

The CDR3 nucleotides read TGCGCCAGCAGCTTGGGGTCAGACTATGGCTACACCTTC. It encodes CASSLGSDYGYTF. The V call is TRBV5-1, the J call TRBJ1-2; no clear D. The V end was cut by 0 bases, the J end by 3 bases, with 6 bases between. Germline V lookup: CDR1 SGHRS, CDR2 YFSETQ. The CDR3 is 13 amino acids.

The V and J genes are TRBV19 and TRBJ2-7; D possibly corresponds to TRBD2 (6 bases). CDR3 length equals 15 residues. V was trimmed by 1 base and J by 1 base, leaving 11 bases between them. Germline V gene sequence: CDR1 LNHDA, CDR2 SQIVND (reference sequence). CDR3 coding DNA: TGTGCCAGTAGTATAGTGGCTAGCGCGTCCTACGAGCAGTACTTC. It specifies CASSIVASASYEQYF.

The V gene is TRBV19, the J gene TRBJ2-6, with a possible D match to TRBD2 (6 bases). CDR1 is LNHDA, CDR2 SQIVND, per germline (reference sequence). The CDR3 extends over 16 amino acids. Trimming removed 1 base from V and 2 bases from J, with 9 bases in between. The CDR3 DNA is TGTGCCAGTAGTATAGCCGGGGGAACTGGGGCCAACGTCCTGACTTTC. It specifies CASSIAGGTGANVLTF.

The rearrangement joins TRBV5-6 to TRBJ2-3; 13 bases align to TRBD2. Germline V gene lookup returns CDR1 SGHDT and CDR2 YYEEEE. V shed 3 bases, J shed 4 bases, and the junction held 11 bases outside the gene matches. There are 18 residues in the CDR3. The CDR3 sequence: CASSSRLAGGQRSDTQYF. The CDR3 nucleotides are TGTGCCAGCAGCTCTCGACTAGCGGGAGGTCAAAGGTCAGATACGCAGTATTTT.

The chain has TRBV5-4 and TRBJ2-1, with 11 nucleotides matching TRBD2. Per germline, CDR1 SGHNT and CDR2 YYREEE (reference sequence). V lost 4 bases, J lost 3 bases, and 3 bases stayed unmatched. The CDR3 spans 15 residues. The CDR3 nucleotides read TGTGCCAGCAGCCCGACTAGCGGGGACTACAATGAGCAGTTCTTC. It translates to CASSPTSGDYNEQFF.

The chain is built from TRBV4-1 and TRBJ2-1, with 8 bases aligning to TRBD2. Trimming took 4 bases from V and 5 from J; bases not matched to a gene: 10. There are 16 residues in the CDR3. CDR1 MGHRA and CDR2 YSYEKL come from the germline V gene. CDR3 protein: CASSPGGAAFNNEQFF. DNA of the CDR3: TGCGCCAGCAGCCCCGGGGGGGCGGCATTTAACAATGAGCAGTTCTTC.

The CDR3 DNA reads as TGTGCCACGGGACTAGCAGCCCAATCTGGGGCCAACGTCCTGACTTTC. Its protein product is CATGLAAQSGANVLTF. This chain joins TRBV10-3 and TRBJ2-6, with 9 bases lining up with TRBD2. Germline loops: CDR1 ENHRY, CDR2 SYGVKD. The CDR3 is 16 residues long. J gave up 1 base and V 10 bases, and 8 bases lay outside the gene matches.

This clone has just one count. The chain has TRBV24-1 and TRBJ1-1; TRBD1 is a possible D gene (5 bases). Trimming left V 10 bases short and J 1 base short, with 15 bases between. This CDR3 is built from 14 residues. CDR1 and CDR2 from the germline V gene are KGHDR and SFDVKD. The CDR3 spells CATQGAGQNTEAFF. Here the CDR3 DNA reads TGTGCCACGCAAGGGGCAGGGCAGAACACTGAAGCTTTCTTT.

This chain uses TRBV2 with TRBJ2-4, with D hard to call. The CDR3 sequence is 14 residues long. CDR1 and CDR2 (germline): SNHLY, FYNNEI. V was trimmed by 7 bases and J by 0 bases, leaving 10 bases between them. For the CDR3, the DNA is TGTGCCAGCACTCGCCCAGTAGCCAAAAACATTCAGTACTTC. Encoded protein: CASTRPVAKNIQYF. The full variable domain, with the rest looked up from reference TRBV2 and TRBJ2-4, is EPEVTQTPSHQVTQMGQEVILRCVPISNHLYFYWYRQILGQKVEFLVSFYNNEISEKSEIFDDQFSVERPDGSNFTLKIRSTKLEDSAMYFCASTRPVAKNIQYFGAGTRLSVL.

The chain's CDR3 is CASSENRDSPLHF. CDR3 coding DNA: TGCGCCAGCAGTGAGAACAGGGATTCACCCCTCCACTTT. The V gene is TRBV10-2, the J gene TRBJ1-6; D perhaps matches TRBD1 (6 bases). The CDR3 has 13 residues. CDR1 and CDR2 (germline): WSHSY, SAAADI. V was trimmed by 2 bases and J by 8 bases, leaving 7 bases between them.

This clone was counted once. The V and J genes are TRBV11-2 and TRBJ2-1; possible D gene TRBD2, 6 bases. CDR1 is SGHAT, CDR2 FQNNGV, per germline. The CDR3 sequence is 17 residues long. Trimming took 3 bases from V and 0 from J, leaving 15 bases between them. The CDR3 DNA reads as TGTGCCAGCAGCTTCCACGGGAGACTTAACTCCTACAATGAGCAGTTCTTC. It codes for CASSFHGRLNSYNEQFF.

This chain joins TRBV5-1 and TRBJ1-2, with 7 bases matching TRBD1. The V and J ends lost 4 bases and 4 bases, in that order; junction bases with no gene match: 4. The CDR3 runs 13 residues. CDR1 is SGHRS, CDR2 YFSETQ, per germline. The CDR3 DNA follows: TGCGCCAGCAGCCAGGACAGGAGCTATGGCTACACCTTC. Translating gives CASSQDRSYGYTF.

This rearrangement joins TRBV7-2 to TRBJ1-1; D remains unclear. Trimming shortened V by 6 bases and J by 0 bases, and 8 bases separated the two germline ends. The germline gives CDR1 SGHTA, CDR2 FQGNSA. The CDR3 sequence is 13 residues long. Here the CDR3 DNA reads TGTGCCAGCAGGGTGGGCCTGAACACTGAAGCTTTCTTT. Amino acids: CASRVGLNTEAFF.